These 25 T cell receptor beta chains were sequenced from one sample in a study of blood T cell repertoires in COVID-19 (dated by TCRdb to between 2020 and 2021). The library came from the immunoSEQ multiplex PCR assay. TCRdb provides this immuneACCESS table in a form limited to in-frame rearrangements. Some clones are lacking; in checked studies, under half of them reflect an unresolved V gene, and why the rest are absent is not known. Across this sample there are under 30,000 clones, with approximately 96% seen only once. The ten top clones hold under 4.5% of the sample. Sequencing was performed on peripheral blood. Receptor source: a human donor with active COVID-19. The donor label of this sample is uncertain.

The gene calls are TRBV7-9 and TRBJ2-1, with a tentative D call TRBD2 (6 bases). V was cut by 3 bases and J by 0 bases, with 12 bases left in between. Germline values: CDR1 SEHNR, CDR2 FQNEAQ (reference sequence). This CDR3 region has 16 residues. CDR3 sequence (DNA): TGTGCCAGCAGCTTTGGGGGGACCACCTCCTACAATGAGCAGTTCTTC. Translation gives CASSFGGTTSYNEQFF.

The genes are TRBV18 and TRBJ1-1, with a weak D call TRBD1 (5 bases). Germline V lookup: CDR1 KGHSH, CDR2 LQKENI. V was shortened by 8 bases and J by 1 base, with 14 bases between the two germline ends. The CDR3 spans 14 residues. This CDR3 reads CASTRGAENTEAFF. The CDR3 region has the DNA TGTGCCAGCACTCGCGGGGCAGAGAACACTGAAGCTTTCTTT. Combining the CDR3 with reference TRBV18 and TRBJ1-1 gives the whole variable domain NAGVMQNPRHLVRRRGQEARLRCSPMKGHSHVYWYRQLPEEGLKFMVYLQKENIIDESGMPKERFSAEFPKEGPSILRIQQVVRGDSAAYFCASTRGAENTEAFFGQGTRLTVV.

The chain is built from TRBV6-5 and TRBJ1-5, with 9 bases fitting TRBD1. Germline V gene data show CDR1 as MNHEY and CDR2 as SVGAGI. The trim removed 5 bases at V and 4 bases at J, leaving 6 bases unmatched. CDR3 size: 15 residues. The CDR3: CASSLTGTGNQPQHF. The DNA of the CDR3 is TGTGCCAGCAGTCTTACCGGGACAGGGAATCAGCCCCAGCATTTT.

This chain joins TRBV5-1 and TRBJ2-1; 11 nucleotides agree with TRBD2. Germline CDR1 is SGHRS and CDR2 is YFSETQ. The CDR3 totals 14 residues. V lost 2 bases and J lost 8; bases outside the gene matches: 3. CDR3 sequence: CASSFTSGSDEQFF. The DNA for the CDR3 is TGCGCCAGCAGCTTTACTAGCGGGAGCGATGAGCAGTTCTTC.

This clone was counted a single time. This chain connects TRBV6-6 to TRBJ2-5; the D gene is possibly TRBD2 (6 bases). The CDR3 runs to 14 residues. In germline, CDR1 is MNHNY, CDR2 SVGAGI (reference sequence). Trimming cost V 6 bases and J 3 bases, with 14 bases left between them. As DNA, the CDR3 is TGTGCCAGCAGCCAGCGGGTAAGGGAAGAGACCCAGTACTTC. Translation gives CASSQRVREETQYF.

The CDR3 spells CASSLTAGYEQYF. The CDR3 nucleotides read TGTGCCAGCAGCCTCACGGCAGGGTACGAGCAGTACTTC. The chain has TRBV6-2 or TRBV6-3 and TRBJ2-7, with D possibly TRBD1 on 5 matching bases. Germline CDR1 MNHEY, CDR2 SVGEGT. This CDR3 region has 13 residues. Trimming removed 6 bases from V and 4 bases from J, with 13 bases in between.

This sequence joins TRBV27 and TRBJ2-2, with 7 bases that match TRBD1. After removal of 3 bases from V and 4 bases from J, the junction contained 5 bases not matched to a gene. Germline CDR1 and CDR2: MNHEY and SMNVEV (reference sequence). The CDR3 is 15 amino acids. The CDR3: CASSFTRGFTGELFF. The CDR3 DNA reads as TGTGCCAGCAGTTTTACCAGGGGGTTCACCGGGGAGCTGTTTTTT.

The rearrangement uses TRBV9 and TRBJ2-3, with TRBD1 matching over 12 bases. There are 16 residues in the CDR3. V lost 0 bases to trimming and J lost 4 bases; unmatched junction nucleotides: 3. Germline assignment: CDR1 SGDLS and CDR2 YYNGEE. The CDR3 spells CASSVGGTGGADTQYF. For the CDR3, the DNA is TGTGCCAGCAGCGTAGGCGGGACAGGGGGCGCAGATACGCAGTATTTT. Looking up the rest from reference TRBV9 and TRBJ2-3 gives the full variable domain: DSGVTQTPKHLITATGQRVTLRCSPRSGDLSVYWYQQSLDQGLQFLIQYYNGEERAKGNILERFSAQQFPDLHSELNLSSLELGDSALYFCASSVGGTGGADTQYFGPGTRLTVL.

This clone has a single count. This sequence joins TRBV5-6 and TRBJ1-3; 9 nucleotides align to TRBD1. The junction had 1 base not matched to a gene; V was cut back by 3 bases and J by 0 bases. The CDR3 has 15 residues. The germline V gene has CDR1 SGHDT and CDR2 YYEEEE. This chain's CDR3 is CASSWGQGSGNTIYF. The DNA of the CDR3 is TGTGCCAGCAGCTGGGGACAGGGCTCTGGAAACACCATATATTTT.

V and J are TRBV29-1 and TRBJ2-7; the D gene is possibly TRBD2 (6 bases). This CDR3 is 14 amino acids long. The V end was cut by 4 bases, the J end by 4 bases, with 17 bases between. CDR1 SQVTM and CDR2 ANQGSEA come from the germline V gene. CDR3 sequence reads: CSVGRGGIQYEQYF. CDR3 in DNA: TGCAGCGTTGGAAGGGGAGGAATTCAATACGAGCAGTACTTC.

This clone was observed a few times. The V call is TRBV5-1, the J call TRBJ1-5; D is ambiguous. The V gene lost 4 bases and the J gene lost 6 bases, with 8 bases spanning the gap. Germline V gene data show CDR1 as SGHRS and CDR2 as YFSETQ. The CDR3 has 12 amino acids. CDR3 nucleotides: TGCGCCAGCAGCGATATCGGTCAGCCCCAGCATTTT. Its protein product is CASSDIGQPQHF.

The chain combines TRBV3-1 (or the pseudogene TRBV3-2) with TRBJ1-4; 9 nucleotides agree with TRBD1. Per germline, CDR1 LGHDT and CDR2 YNNKEL (reference sequence). V gave up 5 bases and J gave up 5 bases; unmatched junction bases: 6. The CDR3 extends over 15 amino acids. In nucleotides, the CDR3 is TGTGCCAGCAGCGCCCGGGACAGGGAAAATGAAAAACTGTTTTTT. Encoded protein: CASSARDRENEKLFF.

This clone is a singleton in its sample. The genes are TRBV12-3 or TRBV12-4 and TRBJ2-1, with a possible D match to TRBD2 (5 bases). V was pared by 4 bases and J by 11 bases, with 9 bases between. The CDR3 consists of 11 residues. CDR3 loop: CASSSREQQFF. The CDR3 DNA is TGTGCCAGCAGTTCCCGGGAACAGCAGTTCTTC.

The J gene is TRBJ1-1, the V gene TRBV10-3; tentatively, D is TRBD1 (6 bases). The CDR3 is 15 residues long. The V gene's germline CDR1 is ENHRY and CDR2 SYGVKD. Trimming took 4 bases from V and 0 from J, leaving 12 bases between them. CDR3 DNA sequence: TGTGCCATCAGTGGCCGGGACAACATGAACACTGAAGCTTTCTTT. Translated: CAISGRDNMNTEAFF.

V usage is TRBV6-6 and J usage is TRBJ1-3, with TRBD1 identical over 7 bases. From germline, CDR1 is MNHNY and CDR2 SVGAGI (reference sequence). This CDR3 comprises 16 residues. V lost 5 bases and J lost 0; bases outside the gene matches: 7. The DNA for the CDR3 is TGTGCCAGCAGTCGACAGAACAGGGGCTCTGGAAACACCATATATTTT. This gives the protein CASSRQNRGSGNTIYF.

The chain recombines TRBV18 with TRBJ2-3; weak D call: TRBD2 (5 bases). CDR1 KGHSH and CDR2 LQKENI come from the germline V gene. V was cut by 6 bases and J by 1 base, with 5 bases left in between. The CDR3 runs to 12 residues. The CDR3: CASSGGTDTQYF. The CDR3 bases are TGTGCCAGCTCCGGGGGCACAGATACGCAGTATTTT. The entire variable domain, with the rest obtained from reference TRBV18 and TRBJ2-3, is as follows: NAGVMQNPRHLVRRRGQEARLRCSPMKGHSHVYWYRQLPEEGLKFMVYLQKENIIDESGMPKERFSAEFPKEGPSILRIQQVVRGDSAAYFCASSGGTDTQYFGPGTRLTVL.

The gene calls are TRBV5-4 and TRBJ2-7, with 10 bases lining up with TRBD1. Per the germline V gene, CDR1 is SGHNT and CDR2 is YYREEE (reference sequence). The CDR3 sequence is 14 residues long. Germline trimming cut 5 bases from V and 2 bases from J; bases unmatched to any gene: 4. CDR3 residues: CASSSDRGPYEQYF. The CDR3 nucleotides are TGTGCCAGCAGTTCCGACAGGGGGCCCTACGAGCAGTACTTC.

The chain combines TRBV3-1 (or the pseudogene TRBV3-2) with TRBJ2-2, with 7 bases lining up with TRBD2. CDR1 is LGHDT, CDR2 YNNKEL, per germline (reference sequence). Trimming at V came to 4 bases and at J to 1 base, leaving 3 bases not matched to a gene. CDR3 length: 15 residues. The CDR3 DNA sequence: TGTGCCAGCAGCCTCAGGGAGGGGAACACCGGGGAGCTGTTTTTT. Translating gives CASSLREGNTGELFF.

The rearrangement links TRBV5-1 to TRBJ1-1, with D unclear. Germline V CDR1 and CDR2: SGHRS, YFSETQ. The CDR3 totals 15 residues. The germline V and J ends were trimmed by 4 bases and 1 base, with 14 bases remaining between them. CDR3 in DNA: TGCGCCAGCAGCGAGAACAGCCACGGGAACACTGAAGCTTTCTTT. This translates into CASSENSHGNTEAFF. The full variable domain, rest sourced from reference TRBV5-1 and TRBJ1-1, is KAGVTQTPRYLIKTRGQQVTLSCSPISGHRSVSWYQQTPGQGLQFLFEYFSETQRNKGNFPGRFSGRQFSNSRSEMNVSTLELGDSALYLCASSENSHGNTEAFFGQGTRLTVV.

The gene calls are TRBV19 and TRBJ2-5; 10 nucleotides match TRBD2. The CDR3 extends over 15 amino acids. With 8 bases clipped from V and 1 base from J, the junction kept 7 bases outside the gene matches. Germline loops: CDR1 LNHDA, CDR2 SQIVND (reference sequence). The CDR3 reads CASGPGLAIQETQYF. DNA for the CDR3: TGTGCCAGTGGTCCGGGACTAGCGATCCAAGAGACCCAGTACTTC.

The V call is TRBV5-1, the J call TRBJ1-2; D is unclear. This CDR3 region has 13 residues. Germline-derived CDR1 and CDR2 are SGHRS and YFSETQ. The V end lost 0 bases, the J end lost 2 bases, and 5 bases lay between the germline ends. Here the CDR3 DNA reads TGCGCCAGCAGCTTGGGCCAGAACTATGGCTACACCTTC. It encodes CASSLGQNYGYTF.

The chain combines TRBV19 with TRBJ1-1; D unresolved. V shed 4 bases and J shed 0 bases, with 6 bases lying between them. This CDR3 is built from 13 residues. In germline, CDR1 is LNHDA, CDR2 SQIVND (reference sequence). The CDR3: CASSTGMNTEAFF. The CDR3 bases are TGTGCCAGTAGTACGGGAATGAACACTGAAGCTTTCTTT.

The chain employs TRBV18 and TRBJ2-2, with unresolved D. The CDR3 has 13 amino acids. Germline V gene data show CDR1 as KGHSH and CDR2 as LQKENI. V was shortened by 8 bases and J by 6 bases, with 13 bases between the two germline ends. The CDR3: CASQPSGSGELFF. The CDR3 coding sequence is TGTGCCAGCCAACCCTCCGGGTCCGGGGAGCTGTTTTTT.

The genes are TRBV2 and TRBJ2-3; the D is unclear. CDR1 and CDR2 from the germline V gene are SNHLY and FYNNEI. V lost 10 bases, J lost 2 bases, and 19 bases lay in between. This CDR3 is built from 15 residues. CDR3 protein: CATLSVAVPTDTQYF. CDR3 nucleotides: TGTGCCACCCTTTCGGTAGCAGTCCCCACAGATACGCAGTATTTT.

J is TRBJ1-4 and V is TRBV6-5; 8 bases are shared with TRBD1. This CDR3 is 14 amino acids long. After removal of 6 bases from V and 5 bases from J, the junction contained 5 bases not matched to a gene. The germline gives CDR1 MNHEY, CDR2 SVGAGI. The CDR3: CASRRTGKNEKLFF. CDR3 nucleotides: TGTGCCAGCAGGAGGACAGGGAAGAATGAAAAACTGTTTTTT.